This T cell receptor beta chain was sequenced during a study of Ad26.COV2.S vaccination and SARS-CoV-2 variants. As to treatment: some 19 received Ad26.COV2.S at low or high dose, single or two shots; roughly five received placebo; per-sample allocation not given. Specimens were obtained on day 63 following the first vaccine or placebo injection. Spike of the Wuhan-strain SARS-CoV-2 was expressed by an Ad26 vector, which formed the vaccine. Libraries were prepared by immunoSEQ multiplex PCR; TCRdb keeps only in-frame clonotypes and omits some of them. The table includes a few hundred thousand clones, 90% detected once. Germline lookup yields CDR1 MDHEN and CDR2 SYDVKM. The CDR3 is made up of 17 amino acids. J was trimmed by 1 base and V by 8 bases; bases with no gene match: 14.

The input for sequencing was peripheral blood, taken in a trial of Ad26.COV2.S vaccine versus placebo. The clonotype was recovered from a person aged 18 to 59 who received the Ad26.COV2.S COVID-19 vaccine or a placebo. The chain carries TRBV28 and TRBJ2-3, with 8 bases aligning to TRBD2. The CDR3 protein is CASERGVAGRGTDTQYF. Written as DNA, the CDR3 is TGTGCCAGCGAAAGGGGAGTAGCGGGAAGGGGCACAGATACGCAGTATTTT. Supplemented by reference TRBV28 and TRBJ2-3, the full variable domain reads DVKVTQSSRYLVKRTGEKVFLECVQDMDHENMFWYRQDPGLGLRLIYFSYDVKMKEKGDIPEGYSVSREKKERFSLILESASTNQTSMYLCASERGVAGRGTDTQYFGPGTRLTVL.